What follows are 6 T cell receptor beta chains derived from one specimen sequenced in a study of blood T cell repertoires in COVID-19. Method: immunoSEQ multiplex PCR; TCRdb's copy keeps in-frame clones and lacks some. The table lists 180,000 or so clones, 70% to 90% of them singletons. Specimen: peripheral blood. All receptors come from a man aged 35 to 55 with active or convalescent COVID-19.

The J gene is TRBJ1-2, the V gene TRBV2; TRBD1 matches at 7 bases. Germline-derived CDR1 and CDR2 are SNHLY and FYNNEI. This CDR3 is 14 amino acids long. V gave up 7 bases and J gave up 1 base; unmatched junction bases: 6. CDR3: CASIAGTVNYGYTF. The CDR3 DNA reads as TGTGCCAGCATTGCAGGGACAGTTAACTATGGCTACACCTTC. The whole variable domain, filled in from reference TRBV2 and TRBJ1-2, reads EPEVTQTPSHQVTQMGQEVILRCVPISNHLYFYWYRQILGQKVEFLVSFYNNEISEKSEIFDDQFSVERPDGSNFTLKIRSTKLEDSAMYFCASIAGTVNYGYTFGSGTRLTVV.

The V gene is TRBV11-2, the J gene TRBJ1-6; TRBD1 aligns across 7 bases. Germline values: CDR1 SGHAT, CDR2 FQNNGV. Losses at the gene ends were 5 bases for V and 0 bases for J; bases not matched to a gene: 7. The CDR3 consists of 17 residues. CDR3 coding DNA: TGTGCCAGCAGCGTTACGACAGGGCCCTCCTATAATTCACCCCTCCACTTT. The encoded protein is CASSVTTGPSYNSPLHF.

This clone came up a few times. CDR3 loop: CASNPRSGSGNSPLHF. Written as DNA, the CDR3 is TGCGCCAGCAATCCACGGTCCGGGAGTGGAAATTCACCCCTCCACTTT. The rearrangement joins TRBV4-1 to TRBJ1-6; no clear D gene. The germline V and J ends were trimmed by 7 bases and 7 bases, with 20 bases remaining between them. CDR3 length: 16 amino acids. The germline V gene has CDR1 MGHRA and CDR2 YSYEKL.

The rearrangement uses TRBV14 and TRBJ2-7; 9 positions match TRBD2. The CDR3 is 16 residues long. Trimming cost V 5 bases and J 6 bases; bases outside gene matches: 14. Germline V gene data show CDR1 as SGHDN and CDR2 as FVKESK. CDR3 nucleotides: TGTGCCAGCAGCAAGGACTCCGGGACTAGCACCCTCGAGCAGTACTTC. Translation: CASSKDSGTSTLEQYF.

The genes are TRBV6-1 and TRBJ2-7, with D possibly TRBD1 on 6 matching bases. The CDR3 is 14 amino acids. In germline, CDR1 is MNHNS, CDR2 SASEGT. V was pared by 3 bases and J by 3 bases, with 12 bases between. CDR3 nucleotide sequence: TGTGCCAGCAGTGAGGCAGGGGAGAGCTACGAGCAGTACTTC. The encoded protein is CASSEAGESYEQYF.

V gene TRBV6-5 combines with J gene TRBJ1-6, with TRBD1 matching over 8 bases. V shed 6 bases and J 4 bases; nucleotides not matched to a gene: 2. Germline V gene lookup returns CDR1 MNHEY and CDR2 SVGAGI. The CDR3 contains 14 residues. CDR3: CASSRQGYNSPLHF. The DNA for the CDR3 is TGTGCCAGCAGCCGACAGGGGTATAATTCACCCCTCCACTTT.